A selection of T cell receptor beta chains follows, all from one sample in a study of shared clonotypes between healthy human individuals. Only in-frame clones appear in the TCRdb table, and some are missing; sequencing was by immunoSEQ multiplex PCR. Here the sample spans 450,000 or so clones, around 77% being singletons. Sequencing was carried out using PBMCs. All receptors derive from a woman aged 40 to 50 in good health. Some clones in this sample may be carry-over from other donors' samples. CDR3s include the opening cysteine and the closing phenylalanine or tryptophan. Each record gives: clone size, V gene, D gene, J gene, CDR3 length, CDR3 DNA, CDR3 protein. D genes are given only for firm matches. A clone size is listed for some rows: how often the clone was seen (once, few, many), or a class if it is expanded.

NA,TRBV21-1,NA,TRBJ2-7,23,TGTGCCAGCAGCGGAGGGGTCATCGGGCTGAGGGGACTAGCGGGACCGAGGACCTACGAGCAGTACTTC,CASSGGVIGLRGLAGPRTYEQYF
NA,TRBV30,NA,TRBJ2-7,11,TGTGCCTGGATTCTGGGTGCCGAGCAGTACTTC,CAWILGAEQYF
NA,TRBV28,NA,TRBJ2-1,14,TGTGCCAGCAGTTTATGGTCCAGCGGGCACCGTGAGTTCTTC,CASSLWSSGHREFF
once,TRBV29-1,NA,TRBJ2-7,14,TGCAGCGTTGACCTGTCCGCAAAAGGCTACGAGCAGTACTTC,CSVDLSAKGYEQYF
few,TRBV30,NA,TRBJ1-5,13,TGTGCCTGGAGCCAAGCAAGGCAACAGCCCCAGCATTTT,CAWSQARQQPQHF
NA,TRBV28,TRBD1,TRBJ1-2,15,TGTGCCAGCAGTACCCGGGACAGGTCGAACTATGGCTACACCTTC,CASSTRDRSNYGYTF
NA,TRBV4-3,NA,TRBJ2-6,18,TGCGCCAGCAGCCAAGGACGGGTTGGCCGCTCTGGGGCCAACGTCCTGACTTTC,CASSQGRVGRSGANVLTF
NA,TRBV6-5,NA,TRBJ2-7,14,TGTGCCAGCAGTCCCGTCAGGGCCTCCTACGAGCAGTACTTC,CASSPVRASYEQYF
NA,TRBV11-2,NA,TRBJ1-2,14,TGTGCCAGCAGCTACTATGGGGGCAACTATGGCTACACCTTC,CASSYYGGNYGYTF
NA,TRBV9,TRBD2,TRBJ2-1,16,TGTGCCAGCAGTTGGGGACTAGCGGGAGGGCCAGGTGAGCAGTTCTTC,CASSWGLAGGPGEQFF
NA,TRBV30,TRBD1,TRBJ2-7,14,TGTGCCTGGGCCCGAGGGCAGGACAGGTTCGAGCAGTACTTC,CAWARGQDRFEQYF
many,TRBV30,NA,TRBJ2-7,13,TGTGCCTGGAGTCGGGGGGCCACCTACGAGCAGTACTTC,CAWSRGATYEQYF
NA,TRBV2,TRBD2,TRBJ2-7,13,TGTGCCAGCGTAGCGGGGGAGACCTACGAGCAGTACTTC,CASVAGETYEQYF
few,TRBV2,TRBD1,TRBJ1-5,14,TGTGCCAGCTGCAGGACAGGGGGCCATCAGCCCCAGCATTTT,CASCRTGGHQPQHF
NA,TRBV5-1,NA,TRBJ2-4,15,TGCGCCAGCAGCTTGGCCAGGGGCCGCTTAAACATTCAGTACTTC,CASSLARGRLNIQYF
NA,TRBV28,NA,TRBJ1-3,14,TGTGCCAGTCAGACGAGAAACTCTGGAAACACCATATATTTT,CASQTRNSGNTIYF
NA,TRBV28,NA,TRBJ2-7,11,TGTGCCAGCAGTTTTAAGGACGAGCAGTACTTC,CASSFKDEQYF
NA,TRBV7-8,NA,TRBJ1-5,13,TGTGCCAGCAGCCCGGACCGGAATCAGCCCCAGCATTTT,CASSPDRNQPQHF
NA,TRBV29-1,NA,TRBJ1-2,14,TGCAGCGTTGTTCCCCTTGGGCAGACCTATGGCTACACCTTC,CSVVPLGQTYGYTF
NA,TRBV6-1,TRBD1,TRBJ2-7,16,TGTGCCAGCAGTGTCCGAGGGGGCGGGTTAACCTACGAGCAGTACTTC,CASSVRGGGLTYEQYF
NA,TRBV28,NA,TRBJ2-6,14,TGTGCCAGCAGTTCCGGGACCGGGGCCAACGTCCTGACTTTC,CASSSGTGANVLTF
many,TRBV6-1,TRBD1,TRBJ2-7,14,TGTGCCAGCAGTCTGACAGGGGGCCCCTACGAGCAGTACTTC,CASSLTGGPYEQYF
NA,TRBV5-1,NA,TRBJ2-7,14,TGCGCCAGCAGCTTGTTGCGGGCCCCCTACGAGCAGTACTTC,CASSLLRAPYEQYF
NA,TRBV30,NA,TRBJ1-2,14,TGTGCCTGGAGTGTACTCGGCAGAAACTATGGCTACACCTTC,CAWSVLGRNYGYTF
few,TRBV27,NA,TRBJ2-1,14,TGTGCCAGCAGTTTATCGCAAGGTTACAATGAGCAGTTCTTC,CASSLSQGYNEQFF
once,TRBV5-4,TRBD2,TRBJ2-7,16,TGTGCCAGCAGTAACGGCGGGGGGACGTATGCCTACGAGCAGTACTTC,CASSNGGGTYAYEQYF
NA,TRBV7-2,NA,TRBJ2-7,14,TGTGCCAGCAGCTACGGGGACGAGCTCTACGAGCAGTACTTC,CASSYGDELYEQYF
few,TRBV28,NA,TRBJ2-6,15,TGTGCCAGCAGTACTCAGAAATCTGGGGCCAACGTCCTGACTTTC,CASSTQKSGANVLTF
NA,TRBV5-1,TRBD2,TRBJ2-7,14,TGCGCCAGCAGGCTGACTAGCGGATCCTACGAGCAGTACTTC,CASRLTSGSYEQYF
NA,TRBV7-3,NA,TRBJ2-3,13,TGTGCCAGCAGCTTATTGGGAACAGATACGCAGTATTTT,CASSLLGTDTQYF
NA,TRBV19,NA,TRBJ2-3,14,TGTGCCAGTAGTATAGCCACTGGCACAGATACGCAGTATTTT,CASSIATGTDTQYF
NA,TRBV11-2,NA,TRBJ1-5,17,TGTGCCAGCAGCTTATCCAGGGCGGTCTATAGCAATCAGCCCCAGCATTTT,CASSLSRAVYSNQPQHF
many,TRBV27,NA,TRBJ1-2,14,TGTGCCAGCAGTTTAAGACCGGGAAACTATGGCTACACCTTC,CASSLRPGNYGYTF
NA,TRBV29-1,NA,TRBJ2-3,11,TGCAGCGTTTATCACACAGATACGCAGTATTTT,CSVYHTDTQYF
medium-sized,TRBV29-1,NA,TRBJ1-1,11,TGCAGCGTTTGGGACGGAGGTCTGGCTTTCTTT,CSVWDGGLAFF
few,TRBV21-1,NA,TRBJ2-7,14,TGTGCCAGCACCCCCCTTGGCCCGTCCTACGAGCAGTACTTC,CASTPLGPSYEQYF
NA,TRBV28,TRBD2,TRBJ2-7,16,TGTGCCAGCAGTCCCCCCGGACTAGCGGGAGTACACGAGCAGTACTTC,CASSPPGLAGVHEQYF
NA,TRBV11-2,TRBD2,TRBJ2-3,16,TGTGCCAGCAGCTTATCGGGAGGGATACCCACAGATACGCAGTATTTT,CASSLSGGIPTDTQYF
NA,TRBV29-1,NA,TRBJ2-5,13,TGCAGCGTTGCAGGGTCAGGCCAAGAGACCCAGTACTTC,CSVAGSGQETQYF
once,TRBV27,NA,TRBJ2-3,14,TGTGCCAGCAGTACTCTCGCTAGCACAGATACGCAGTATTTT,CASSTLASTDTQYF
NA,TRBV18,TRBD1,TRBJ1-1,14,TGTGCCAGCTCACCCCAGGGGGTCACCACTGAAGCTTTCTTT,CASSPQGVTTEAFF
NA,TRBV9,NA,TRBJ2-3,14,TGTGCCAGCAGCTTCCGGTGGGGGTCAGATACGCAGTATTTT,CASSFRWGSDTQYF
NA,TRBV2,TRBD2,TRBJ2-1,15,TGTGCCAGCAGTGTGCGGGAGGCCTCCTACAATGAGCAGTTCTTC,CASSVREASYNEQFF
NA,TRBV7-2,NA,TRBJ2-5,15,TGTGCCAGCAGCTTAGGTCAGGGCGGTGGACGGACCCAGTACTTC,CASSLGQGGGRTQYF
NA,TRBV4-1,TRBD2,TRBJ2-1,16,TGCGCCAGCAGCGGACGACTAGCGGGAGGGCCCGGAGAGCAGTTCTTC,CASSGRLAGGPGEQFF
NA,TRBV7-2,NA,TRBJ1-1,14,TGTGCCAGCAGCTTAGCGGGCGAGGAGACTGAAGCTTTCTTT,CASSLAGEETEAFF
NA,TRBV29-1,NA,TRBJ1-1,12,TGCAGCGTGGCGGTGGGATACACTGAAGCTTTCTTT,CSVAVGYTEAFF
NA,TRBV29-1,NA,TRBJ1-2,12,TGCAGCGTGGGCGAGACTGACTATGGCTACACCTTC,CSVGETDYGYTF
NA,TRBV28,NA,TRBJ2-7,15,TGTGCCAGCAGTTCAAACAGACACGTAAGCTACGAGCAGTACTTC,CASSSNRHVSYEQYF
NA,TRBV7-8,TRBD2,TRBJ2-7,14,TGTGCCAGCACGCGCCTAGCGGCACCCTACGAGCAGTACTTC,CASTRLAAPYEQYF
NA,TRBV7-9,NA,TRBJ1-4,16,TGTGCCAGCACAAATGGACGCCCGGAGGCTAATGAAAAACTGTTTTTT,CASTNGRPEANEKLFF
NA,TRBV7-3,NA,TRBJ2-1,13,TGTGCCAGCAGTCCTAGCGCCTACAATGAGCAGTTCTTC,CASSPSAYNEQFF
NA,TRBV21-1,NA,TRBJ1-2,11,TGTGCCAGCAGCAAAGCGCGCGAGGGCACCTTC,CASSKAREGTF
NA,TRBV7-3,TRBD1,TRBJ2-5,15,TGTGCCAGCAGCTTATTAGGGGCAGGGGGTGAGGTCCAGTACTTC,CASSLLGAGGEVQYF
NA,TRBV11-2,TRBD2,TRBJ2-7,15,TGTGCCAGCAGCTTAACCCTAGCGGGAGTTCTCGAGCAGTACTTC,CASSLTLAGVLEQYF